This passage covers 7 T cell receptor beta chains from one sample sequenced in a study of CD8+ T cells in alopecia areata. Sequencing used cDNA as its template, made by extracting RNA and reverse transcribing it. The table came from immunoSEQ multiplex PCR; TCRdb's copy has only in-frame clones and leaves some out. This sample carries tens of thousands of clones, 60% to 85% of them seen once, and the ten largest clones take about 20%. The sequenced sample consisted of NKG2D-low CD8+ T cells sorted from blood. The receptors stem from a human donor with alopecia areata.

The chain carries TRBV4-1 and TRBJ1-5, with D hard to call. Between the trimmed V and J ends, which lost 1 base and 1 base, there was a span of 8 bases. CDR3 size: 15 residues. Germline V CDR1 and CDR2: MGHRA, YSYEKL. The CDR3, as DNA: TGCGCCAGCAGCCAAGTGGTCGACAGCAATCAGCCCCAGCATTTT. Its translation: CASSQVVDSNQPQHF.

This clone was seen a handful of times. The V and J genes are TRBV28 and TRBJ2-7, with D perhaps TRBD2 (6 bases). Germline CDR1 reads MDHEN; CDR2 reads SYDVKM. V lost 2 bases and J 2 bases, leaving 10 bases between the germline ends. This CDR3 has 14 residues. The CDR3 loop is CASSLRGRPYEQYF. The CDR3 DNA follows: TGTGCCAGCAGTTTAAGAGGGAGGCCCTACGAGCAGTACTTC.

This clone has a single count. V and J are TRBV29-1 and TRBJ2-1; 10 nucleotides align to TRBD2. CDR1 and CDR2 (germline): SQVTM, ANQGSEA. This CDR3 is built from 14 residues. Germline trimming cut 1 base from V and 15 bases from J; bases unmatched to any gene: 12. The DNA for the CDR3 is TGCAGCGTTGAAGCTAGCGGGGGACAGTATCTTTGGTTCTTC. Protein: CSVEASGGQYLWFF.

The chain carries TRBV4-2 and TRBJ2-7, with TRBD2 matching 14 bases. CDR1 is LGHNA and CDR2 is YNFKEQ in the germline V gene. Trimming took 4 bases from V and 7 from J; bases not matched to a gene: 6. This CDR3 is 15 amino acids long. Written as DNA, the CDR3 is TGTGCCAGCAGCCTAGGGACTAGCGGGAGTGGTGAGCAGTACTTC. Residues: CASSLGTSGSGEQYF.

The chain carries TRBV6-5 and TRBJ2-7; the D call may be TRBD1 or TRBD2 (5 bases each). Germline V gene lookup returns CDR1 MNHEY and CDR2 SVGAGI. V was pared by 7 bases and J by 2 bases, with 12 bases between. This CDR3 is 13 amino acids long. The CDR3 is CASTPGGTYEQYF. In DNA, the CDR3 is TGTGCCAGCACCCCTGGGGGAACCTACGAGCAGTACTTC.

The J gene is TRBJ2-7, the V gene TRBV7-2; 10 bases map to TRBD2. Germline trimming cut 8 bases from V and 2 bases from J; bases unmatched to any gene: 3. CDR3 size: 13 residues. Germline V CDR1 and CDR2: SGHTA, FQGNSA. The CDR3 DNA reads as TGTGCCAGCGGCGGGACTAGCGCCTACGAGCAGTACTTC. It specifies CASGGTSAYEQYF.

The chain links TRBV4-1 to TRBJ2-3, with TRBD2 matching over 16 bases. This CDR3 has 19 amino acids. Germline lookup yields CDR1 MGHRA and CDR2 YSYEKL. Germline trimming cut 1 base from V and 3 bases from J; bases unmatched to any gene: 7. The CDR3 DNA reads as TGCGCCAGCAGCCAAGCCGGGACTAGCGGGAGGGAGGGGACAGATACGCAGTATTTT. Translating it yields CASSQAGTSGREGTDTQYF.